A single sample is the source of the 31 T cell receptor beta chains below, sequenced in a study of blood T cell repertoires in COVID-19. TCRdb's table, derived via immunoSEQ multiplex PCR, lists solely in-frame clones and lacks some. The sample consists of around 200,000 clones, approximately 86% of them appearing once. Input material: peripheral blood. These receptor sequences come from a man in his thirties or forties with acute or convalescent COVID-19.

The V gene is TRBV7-2, the J gene TRBJ1-4; 7 nucleotides line up with TRBD1. The CDR3 runs 14 residues. Germline V gene sequence: CDR1 SGHTA, CDR2 FQGNSA. With 5 bases clipped from V and 8 bases from J, the junction kept 8 bases outside the gene matches. This chain's CDR3 is CASSQGQQIEKLFF. CDR3 nucleotides: TGTGCCAGCAGCCAGGGACAGCAAATCGAAAAACTGTTTTTT.

The chain is built from TRBV5-1 and TRBJ2-3; 8 nucleotides line up with TRBD1. Trimming removed 2 bases from V and 5 bases from J; junction bases left unmatched: 4. Looked up from germline, CDR1 is SGHRS and CDR2 is YFSETQ. This CDR3 spans 14 amino acids. The DNA for the CDR3 is TGCGCCAGCAGCTTTGCAGGGGGCAAAGATACGCAGTATTTT. Amino acids: CASSFAGGKDTQYF.

The rearrangement links TRBV5-4 to TRBJ1-2; possibly TRBD1 for D (6 bases). The CDR3 runs to 14 residues. V was trimmed by 4 bases and J by 2 bases, leaving 12 bases between them. Per germline, CDR1 SGHNT and CDR2 YYREEE (reference sequence). The CDR3 region is CASSAGQLNYGYTF. DNA for the CDR3: TGTGCCAGCAGCGCCGGACAGCTAAACTATGGCTACACCTTC.

The chain employs TRBV3-1 (or the pseudogene TRBV3-2) and TRBJ1-2; 10 bases are a match to TRBD1. Germline loops: CDR1 LGHDT, CDR2 YNNKEL (reference sequence). CDR3 length: 15 amino acids. Germline trimming cut 0 bases from V and 7 bases from J; bases unmatched to any gene: 5. CDR3 region: CASSQEDRGRGGYTF. The CDR3 DNA reads TGTGCCAGCAGCCAAGAAGACAGGGGGCGCGGTGGCTACACCTTC.

In its sample, this clone was seen once. The chain recombines TRBV7-9 with TRBJ2-7; a possible D gene is TRBD1 (5 bases). This CDR3 contains 14 residues. From germline, CDR1 is SEHNR and CDR2 FQNEAQ (reference sequence). V was cut by 2 bases and J by 3 bases, with 11 bases left in between. The DNA of the CDR3 is TGTGCCAGCAGCTTAAAACCGGACAACTACGAGCAGTACTTC. Amino acid sequence: CASSLKPDNYEQYF.

The chain has TRBV6-5 and TRBJ2-7; 7 bases are a match to TRBD1. The CDR3 spans 15 residues. The ends lost 5 bases at V and 6 bases at J; junction bases unmatched: 13. The germline V gene encodes CDR1 MNHEY and CDR2 SVGAGI. CDR3 amino acids: CASSRLATGSGEQYF. CDR3 in DNA: TGTGCCAGCAGTCGCTTGGCGACAGGGTCTGGCGAGCAGTACTTC.

The CDR3, as DNA: TGTGCCTGGAGTTTGACTAGCGTAGGCAATGAGCAGTTCTTC. Translation gives CAWSLTSVGNEQFF. V is TRBV30 and J is TRBJ2-1; 8 bases align to TRBD2. The CDR3 covers 14 residues. Germline-derived CDR1 and CDR2 are GTSNPN and SVGIG (reference sequence). Trimming took 2 bases from V and 6 from J; bases not matched to a gene: 6.

The rearrangement links TRBV6-5 to TRBJ1-1; TRBD1 agrees at 7 bases. Germline lookup yields CDR1 MNHEY and CDR2 SVGAGI. The junction had 12 bases not matched to a gene; V was cut back by 6 bases and J by 8 bases. This CDR3 spans 14 amino acids. The DNA of the CDR3 is TGTGCCAGCAGCCGGACAGGTACCTCTTTAGAAGCTTTCTTT. Protein product: CASSRTGTSLEAFF.

The chain joins TRBV11-2 to TRBJ1-5; D not certain. Trimming stripped 1 base from V and 3 bases from J, with 10 bases between. The CDR3 is 15 residues long. The V gene's germline CDR1 is SGHAT and CDR2 FQNNGV. The CDR3 region is CASSLGANSNQPQHF. The CDR3 bases are TGTGCCAGCAGCTTAGGGGCTAATTCCAATCAGCCCCAGCATTTT.

The V gene is TRBV20-1, the J gene TRBJ2-7, with no clear D. Per the germline V gene, CDR1 is DFQATT and CDR2 is SNEGSKA (reference sequence). Trimming removed 3 bases at V and 3 bases at J, with 6 bases between. This CDR3 is 11 amino acids long. The CDR3 region has the DNA TGCAGTGCTAGTGACAACTACGAGCAGTACTTC. This encodes CSASDNYEQYF.

J is TRBJ1-6 and V is TRBV2, with a tentative D call TRBD1 (6 bases). The CDR3 is 15 residues long. Between the trimmed V and J ends, which lost 5 bases and 6 bases, there was a span of 14 bases. Germline assignment: CDR1 SNHLY and CDR2 FYNNEI. The CDR3 bases are TGTGCCAGCAGTCGCCGGGCAGGGGTTAATTCACCCCTCCACTTT. Translated: CASSRRAGVNSPLHF.

This sequence joins TRBV28 and TRBJ1-2; perhaps TRBD1 as D (5 bases). The CDR3 has 15 amino acids. The germline CDR1 and CDR2 sequences are MDHEN and SYDVKM. V lost 8 bases and J lost 1, with 17 bases in between. The CDR3 sequence: CASEGGSQGNYGYTF. CDR3 in DNA: TGTGCCAGCGAGGGAGGGTCTCAGGGTAACTATGGCTACACCTTC.

The V and J genes are TRBV18 and TRBJ2-1; the D gene is possibly TRBD1 (5 bases). Germline V gives CDR1 KGHSH, CDR2 LQKENI. Trimming cost V 0 bases and J 0 bases, with 9 bases left between them. This CDR3 contains 16 residues. The DNA of the CDR3 is TGTGCCAGCTCACCACCGAAGGGGCACTCCTACAATGAGCAGTTCTTC. It codes for CASSPPKGHSYNEQFF.

This clone came up once. The rearrangement links TRBV7-8 to TRBJ1-6; unclear D gene. The V end was cut by 8 bases, the J end by 3 bases, with 17 bases between. Germline V gene sequence: CDR1 SGHVS, CDR2 FQNEAQ. The CDR3 length is 16 residues. CDR3 amino acids: CASHMGGSYYNSPLHF. The CDR3 DNA is TGTGCCAGCCACATGGGAGGCAGTTACTATAATTCACCCCTCCACTTT.

The chain has TRBV7-3 and TRBJ2-1; 13 nucleotides line up with TRBD2. The CDR3 has 18 residues. The J segment lost 8 bases and the V segment lost 0 bases, leaving 10 bases of the junction unmatched. Germline V lookup: CDR1 SGHTA, CDR2 FQGTGA. The CDR3, as DNA: TGTGCCAGCAGCTTAACACCTCGGACTAGCGGGAGAGAGGATGAGCAGTTCTTC. It encodes CASSLTPRTSGREDEQFF.

This clone appeared a single time. CDR3 in amino acids: CASSPSGTAPGNTIYF. The DNA of the CDR3 is TGTGCCAGCAGCCCCTCGGGGACAGCCCCGGGAAACACCATATATTTT. The rearrangement links TRBV7-2 to TRBJ1-3, with 7 bases lining up with TRBD1. CDR1 SGHTA and CDR2 FQGNSA come from the germline V gene. This CDR3 is built from 16 residues. V trimming: 5 bases; J trimming: 4 bases; junction bases outside the gene matches: 11.

This chain's CDR3 is CASSLGLLAGAVEQFF. The CDR3 coding sequence is TGTGCCAGCAGCTTAGGCCTACTAGCGGGAGCAGTCGAGCAGTTCTTC. V and J are TRBV7-6 and TRBJ2-1; 11 nucleotides align to TRBD2. J was trimmed by 10 bases and V by 1 base; bases with no gene match: 9. The CDR3 spans 16 residues. Germline values: CDR1 SGHVS, CDR2 FNYEAQ.

This clone was seen only a few times. The rearrangement links TRBV19 to TRBJ1-1, with D possibly matching TRBD1 (6 bases). The germline V gene has CDR1 LNHDA and CDR2 SQIVND (reference sequence). There are 13 residues in the CDR3. Trimming cost V 4 bases and J 5 bases, with 11 bases left between them. The CDR3 region has the DNA TGTGCCAGTAGTAGTCAAACAGGGACTGAAGCTTTCTTT. Translating gives CASSSQTGTEAFF.

V usage is TRBV4-2 and J usage is TRBJ1-6; possibly TRBD1 for D (6 bases). This CDR3 is built from 13 residues. Per germline, CDR1 LGHNA and CDR2 YNFKEQ. Trimming took off 4 bases at V and 8 bases at J, with 9 bases between the two ends. The DNA for the CDR3 is TGTGCCAGCAGCCCGGACAGTTATTCACCCCTCCACTTT. Translated: CASSPDSYSPLHF.

This chain uses TRBV6-6 with TRBJ2-7, with D unclear. Deletions cut 7 bases from V and 0 bases from J, with 13 bases between. CDR3 size: 14 residues. Germline V CDR1 and CDR2: MNHNY, SVGAGI (reference sequence). CDR3 sequence reads: CASNNPEHSYEQYF. The CDR3 nucleotides are TGTGCCAGCAACAATCCGGAGCACTCCTACGAGCAGTACTTC.

The rearrangement joins TRBV7-3 to TRBJ2-7, with D tentatively TRBD1 (6 bases). The germline V gene encodes CDR1 SGHTA and CDR2 FQGTGA. The CDR3 loop spans 14 amino acids. Trimming removed 2 bases at V and 3 bases at J, with 11 bases between. The CDR3 DNA follows: TGTGCCAGCAGCTTAGTGGGGGCTGGCTACGAGCAGTACTTC. Its translation is CASSLVGAGYEQYF. Combining the CDR3 with reference TRBV7-3 and TRBJ2-7 gives the whole variable domain GAGVSQTPSNKVTEKGKYVELRCDPISGHTALYWYRQSLGQGPEFLIYFQGTGAADDSGLPNDRFFAVRPEGSVSTLKIQRTERGDSAVYLCASSLVGAGYEQYFGPGTRLTVT.

The chain links TRBV12-3 or TRBV12-4 to TRBJ1-4, with TRBD1 matching 8 bases. This CDR3 comprises 13 residues. V was clipped by 6 bases and J by 7 bases; unmatched bases: 4. CDR3 loop: CASRGQGPEKLFF. The DNA for the CDR3 is TGTGCCAGCAGAGGACAGGGTCCTGAAAAACTGTTTTTT.

The V and J genes are TRBV25-1 and TRBJ2-5; D is perhaps TRBD2 (6 bases). Germline values: CDR1 MGHDK, CDR2 SYGVNS. V was shortened by 5 bases and J by 5 bases, with 15 bases between the two germline ends. This CDR3 comprises 14 residues. The DNA of the CDR3 is TGTGCCAGCAGTTCCTCTAGCGTCTTGGAGACCCAGTACTTC. Translating it yields CASSSSSVLETQYF. Complete variable domain (other parts from reference TRBV25-1 and TRBJ2-5): EADIYQTPRYLVIGTGKKITLECSQTMGHDKMYWYQQDPGMELHLIHYSYGVNSTEKGDLSSESTVSRIRTEHFPLTLESARPSHTSQYLCASSSSSVLETQYFGPGTRLLVL.

This rearrangement joins TRBV5-1 to TRBJ1-1; 9 nucleotides agree with TRBD1. The germline V gene has CDR1 SGHRS and CDR2 YFSETQ. The CDR3 runs 14 residues. J gave up 4 bases and V 2 bases, and 3 bases lay outside the gene matches. As DNA, the CDR3 is TGCGCCAGCAGCTTCCAGACAGGGGGCACTGAAGCTTTCTTT. Translating gives CASSFQTGGTEAFF.

This clone was seen only once. This chain joins TRBV7-3 and TRBJ2-3, with 9 bases that match TRBD2. J gave up 2 bases and V 3 bases, and 3 bases lay outside the gene matches. CDR3 length equals 15 residues. Germline values: CDR1 SGHTA, CDR2 FQGTGA. Here the CDR3 DNA reads TGTGCCAGCAGCTTTAGCGGGGGCTCCACAGATACGCAGTATTTT. This translates into CASSFSGGSTDTQYF.

The rearrangement joins TRBV18 to TRBJ2-7; D unclear. Germline CDR1 is KGHSH and CDR2 is LQKENI. There are 15 residues in the CDR3. V was cut by 2 bases and J by 4 bases, with 15 bases left in between. CDR3 protein: CASSPDSKPRYEQYF. The CDR3 DNA reads as TGTGCCAGCTCACCAGACTCAAAACCGCGGTACGAGCAGTACTTC.

This clone was counted only a few times. The chain recombines TRBV4-1 with TRBJ2-4; D remains unclear. Germline V gives CDR1 MGHRA, CDR2 YSYEKL. The CDR3 has 17 amino acids. The V end was cut by 0 bases, the J end by 3 bases, with 15 bases between. The CDR3 DNA reads as TGCGCCAGCAGCCAAGATCTAAGTGAGGCTAGCAAAAACATTCAGTACTTC. This translates into CASSQDLSEASKNIQYF.

The chain combines TRBV27 with TRBJ2-7; possibly TRBD1 for D (5 bases). V was clipped by 4 bases and J by 1 base, with 5 bases between them. This CDR3 comprises 12 residues. Per the germline V gene, CDR1 is MNHEY and CDR2 is SMNVEV (reference sequence). The DNA of the CDR3 is TGTGCCAGCAGTTCAGGGTCCTACGAGCAGTACTTC. It is translated as CASSSGSYEQYF.

This clone occurred once. In DNA form, the CDR3 reads TGTGCCAGCAGTATCCAGGGCGTGAACACTGAAGCTTTCTTT. Protein product: CASSIQGVNTEAFF. The V gene is TRBV5-8, the J gene TRBJ1-1; D might be TRBD1 (5 bases). V shed 5 bases and J shed 0 bases, with 11 bases lying between them. Germline V gene lookup returns CDR1 SGHTS and CDR2 YDEGEE. The CDR3 spans 14 residues.

DNA for the CDR3: TGTGCCACCCAGGGGACAGTAGGCTACGAGCAGTACTTC. Its protein is CATQGTVGYEQYF. The chain links TRBV28 to TRBJ2-7, with 7 bases matching TRBD1. Per germline, CDR1 MDHEN and CDR2 SYDVKM. The V and J ends lost 10 bases and 3 bases, in that order; junction bases with no gene match: 9. This CDR3 comprises 13 residues.

The V and J genes are TRBV4-1 and TRBJ2-7; TRBD2 aligns across 7 bases. This CDR3 has 17 residues. In germline, CDR1 is MGHRA, CDR2 YSYEKL. The V and J ends lost 1 base and 7 bases, in that order; junction bases with no gene match: 16. The CDR3 loop is CASSQVASVGAGSEQYF. CDR3 nucleotide sequence: TGCGCCAGCAGCCAAGTTGCCTCGGTGGGAGCGGGGTCTGAGCAGTACTTC.